This T cell receptor (beta chain) derives from a study of blood T cell repertoires in COVID-19 (TCRdb year 2020). Broadly, across the study: Samples from collaborators originated in the United States, Italy and Spain and spanned both the acute and convalescent phases of COVID-19. The prospective study material was composed of cDNA or gDNA derived from T cells, B-cell-depleted T cells, or PBMCs. Subjects who had been exposed to COVID-19, were actively infected with it, or had recovered from it provided the deeply sampled blood TCRbeta repertoires that made up the dataset. The repertoires were made available in a free public database intended to serve as a resource for research on the immune response to SARS-CoV-2. The samples were drawn from the first 160 participants of the ongoing ImmuneRACE study and from 950 to 1,500 subjects provided by 6 global collaborators. A de-identified subject ID, COVID-19 status, age in years and sex were almost always included in the sample metadata. Where HLA class I and class II types were available, the types were taken from metadata supplied by the sample provider, not from assay-based typing.

The immunoSEQ Assay, a bias-controlled multiplex PCR, was used to amplify TCRbeta CDR3 regions from genomic DNA. The source study handled its data this way. Nucleated cell counts per sample were estimated from amplification of reference gene primers within the assay. Sequence reads were collapsed and filtered to measure the absolute abundance of every unique TCRbeta CDR3 rearrangement. For each sample, productive Simpson clonality was calculated by taking the square root of Simpson's diversity index across productive rearrangements. As stored in TCRdb, this immuneACCESS dataset retains in-frame rearrangements with V and J assigned. A fraction of the clones does not appear; measured against another copy, unresolved V genes explain less than half of the discrepancy, and the remainder lacks a known reason. Clone size and V and J calls were adopted from that table, with D and trimming inferred from the DNA. The table for this sample lists roughly 180,000 clones; approximately 82% of them were counted only once. The ten largest account for roughly 4% of the sample.

CDR1 is given as SGHDN and CDR2 as FVKESK, both from the germline V gene. A distance of 13 bases separates the germline ends of V and J, which lose 4 bases and 7 bases respectively. CDR3 length: 13 amino acids, cysteine to phenylalanine. The kept DNA is CDR3 alone, 39 bases in frame from the first base. What the research found in general, with its limitations: The amount of clinical and demographic metadata varied by source and participant and was provided uncurated.

In the prospective study, participants were roughly 18 to 95 years old, resided in about 25 geographic areas of the United States, and were enrolled through a virtual design. Cohort assignment in the prospective study relied on participant-reported clinical history from a screening survey and a study questionnaire. In the prospective study, whole blood, serum and a nasopharyngeal or oropharyngeal swab were collected from each participant by mobile phlebotomists. Prospective study participants could optionally give additional blood draws and questionnaires over an approximately two-month period. Blood samples from the prospective study were shipped frozen or at room temperature prior to DNA extraction. On this clone: This clone's antigen is unknown. One base away there is no much larger clone; base qualities are not given.

This clonotype was obtained from a woman aged 45-65 years in a cohort exposed to, infected with or recovered from COVID-19 (not recorded which). This receptor chain uses TRBV14 and TRBJ1-2, with a tentative D gene TRBD1 over 5 matching bases. Sequenced input: PBMCs or T cells enriched from blood (not recorded which). The CDR3 protein: CASSPQLGGGYTF. Read as DNA, the sequence is TGTGCCAGCAGCCCGCAGTTGGGGGGTGGCTACACCTTC.